A single T cell receptor beta chain is shown here with its context. An end of the junction does not agree with germline; a read error may underlie this. The record originates from a study of control samples from healthy donors and cancer patients. Only in-frame clones appear in the TCRdb table, and some are missing; sequencing was by immunoSEQ multiplex PCR. The table records about 77,000 clones, 85% to 95% of them present only once. Germline loops: CDR1 MNHEY, CDR2 SVGEGT. The CDR3 runs to 12 residues. The gene calls are TRBV6-2 or TRBV6-3 and TRBJ2-7; 10 bases agree with TRBD2. Sequences were obtained from blood. The source of this sequence is a woman in her sixties or seventies in good health. In DNA form, the CDR3 reads TGTGCCAGCAGTCAACCTAGCGGGAGAGAAAACTTC. Translating gives CASSQPSGRENF.